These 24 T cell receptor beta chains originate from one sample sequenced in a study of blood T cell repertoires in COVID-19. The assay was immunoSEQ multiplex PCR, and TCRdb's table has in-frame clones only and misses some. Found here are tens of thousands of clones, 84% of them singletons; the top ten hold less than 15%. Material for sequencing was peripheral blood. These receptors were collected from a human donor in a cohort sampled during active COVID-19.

The CDR3 DNA reads TGTGCCTGGAGTGTACGGGGGGATGGCTACACCTTC. It specifies CAWSVRGDGYTF. This sequence joins TRBV30 and TRBJ1-2; D possibly corresponds to TRBD1 (5 bases). In germline, CDR1 is GTSNPN, CDR2 SVGIG (reference sequence). The CDR3 extends over 12 amino acids. The V end was cut by 0 bases, the J end by 6 bases, with 8 bases between.

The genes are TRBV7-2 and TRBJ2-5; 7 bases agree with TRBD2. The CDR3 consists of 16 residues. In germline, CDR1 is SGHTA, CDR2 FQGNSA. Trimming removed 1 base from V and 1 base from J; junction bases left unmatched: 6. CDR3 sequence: CASSLGAGGGQETQYF. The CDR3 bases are TGTGCCAGCAGCTTAGGGGCTGGCGGGGGCCAAGAGACCCAGTACTTC.

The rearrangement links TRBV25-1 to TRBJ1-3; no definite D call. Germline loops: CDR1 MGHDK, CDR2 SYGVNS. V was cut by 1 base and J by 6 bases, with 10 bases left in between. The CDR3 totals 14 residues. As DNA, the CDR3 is TGTGCCAGCAGTGAATCAGGAGGACCAAACACCATATATTTT. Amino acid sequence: CASSESGGPNTIYF.

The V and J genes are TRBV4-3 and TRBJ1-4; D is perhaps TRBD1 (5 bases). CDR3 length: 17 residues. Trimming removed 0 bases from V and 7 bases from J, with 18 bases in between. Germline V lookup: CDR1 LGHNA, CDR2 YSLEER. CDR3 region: CASSQDPQGVIGEKLFF. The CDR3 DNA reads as TGCGCCAGCAGCCAAGACCCACAAGGGGTCATAGGTGAAAAACTGTTTTTT.

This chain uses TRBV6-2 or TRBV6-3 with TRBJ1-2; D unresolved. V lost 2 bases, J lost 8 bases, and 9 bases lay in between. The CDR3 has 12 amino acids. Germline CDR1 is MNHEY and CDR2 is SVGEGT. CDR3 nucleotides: TGTGCCAGCAGTTACAATGGAGACGGCTACACCTTC. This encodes CASSYNGDGYTF.

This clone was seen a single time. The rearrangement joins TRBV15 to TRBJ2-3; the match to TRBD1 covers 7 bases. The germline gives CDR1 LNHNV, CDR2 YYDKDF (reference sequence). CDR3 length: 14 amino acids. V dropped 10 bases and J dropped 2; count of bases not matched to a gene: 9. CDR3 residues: CAIRDSEPTDTQYF. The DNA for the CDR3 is TGTGCCATCCGGGACAGCGAACCCACAGATACGCAGTATTTT.

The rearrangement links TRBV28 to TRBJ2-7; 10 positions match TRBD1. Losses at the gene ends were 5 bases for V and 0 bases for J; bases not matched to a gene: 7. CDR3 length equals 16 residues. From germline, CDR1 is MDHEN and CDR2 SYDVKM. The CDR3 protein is CASSPQGQGSSYEQYF. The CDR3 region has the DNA TGTGCCAGCAGTCCGCAGGGACAGGGGAGCTCCTACGAGCAGTACTTC.

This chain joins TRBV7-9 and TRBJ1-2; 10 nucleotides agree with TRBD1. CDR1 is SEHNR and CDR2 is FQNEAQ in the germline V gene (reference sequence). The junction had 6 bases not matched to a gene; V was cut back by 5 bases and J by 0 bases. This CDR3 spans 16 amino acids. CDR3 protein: CASSDGTGDPNYGYTF. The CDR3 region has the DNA TGTGCCAGCAGCGACGGGACAGGGGATCCTAACTATGGCTACACCTTC.

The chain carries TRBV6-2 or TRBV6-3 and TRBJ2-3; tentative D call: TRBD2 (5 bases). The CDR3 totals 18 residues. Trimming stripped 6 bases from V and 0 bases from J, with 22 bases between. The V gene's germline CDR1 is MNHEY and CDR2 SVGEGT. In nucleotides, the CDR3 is TGTGCCAGCAGCCCTACGCTCGGACGGGAATCTAGCACAGATACGCAGTATTTT. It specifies CASSPTLGRESSTDTQYF.

The CDR3 DNA sequence: TGTGCCAGCAGTCAACAGCTAAGCTCCTATAATTCACCCCTCCACTTT. Protein: CASSQQLSSYNSPLHF. This chain joins TRBV6-2 or TRBV6-3 and TRBJ1-6; no reliable D call. Germline CDR1 and CDR2: MNHEY and SVGEGT. This CDR3 comprises 16 residues. V lost 5 bases, J lost 0 bases, and 11 bases lay in between.

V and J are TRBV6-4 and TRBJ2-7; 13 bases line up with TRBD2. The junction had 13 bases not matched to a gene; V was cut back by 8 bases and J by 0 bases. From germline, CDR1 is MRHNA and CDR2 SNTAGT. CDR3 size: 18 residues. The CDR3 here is CASPRGTSGRADSYEQYF. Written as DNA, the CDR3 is TGTGCCAGCCCTAGGGGCACTAGCGGGAGGGCCGACTCCTACGAGCAGTACTTC.

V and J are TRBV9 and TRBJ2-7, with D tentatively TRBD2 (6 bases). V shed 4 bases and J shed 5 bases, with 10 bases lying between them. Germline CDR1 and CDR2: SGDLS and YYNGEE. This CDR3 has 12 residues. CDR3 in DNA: TGTGCCAGCAGCCCCGGGGGTGACGAGCAGTACTTC. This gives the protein CASSPGGDEQYF. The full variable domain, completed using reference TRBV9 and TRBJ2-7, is DSGVTQTPKHLITATGQRVTLRCSPRSGDLSVYWYQQSLDQGLQFLIQYYNGEERAKGNILERFSAQQFPDLHSELNLSSLELGDSALYFCASSPGGDEQYFGPGTRLTVT.

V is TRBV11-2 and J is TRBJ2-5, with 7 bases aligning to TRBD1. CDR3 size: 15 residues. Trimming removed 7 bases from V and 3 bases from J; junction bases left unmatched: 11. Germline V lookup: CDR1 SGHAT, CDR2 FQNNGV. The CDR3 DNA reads TGTGCCAGCATGAGCAGTAGGACAGGAGAAGAGACCCAGTACTTC. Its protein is CASMSSRTGEETQYF.

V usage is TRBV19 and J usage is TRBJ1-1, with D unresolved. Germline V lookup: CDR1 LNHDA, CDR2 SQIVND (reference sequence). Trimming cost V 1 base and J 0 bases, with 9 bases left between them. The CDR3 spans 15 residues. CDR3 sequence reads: CASSIVPGLNTEAFF. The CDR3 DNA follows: TGTGCCAGTAGTATAGTGCCAGGATTGAACACTGAAGCTTTCTTT.

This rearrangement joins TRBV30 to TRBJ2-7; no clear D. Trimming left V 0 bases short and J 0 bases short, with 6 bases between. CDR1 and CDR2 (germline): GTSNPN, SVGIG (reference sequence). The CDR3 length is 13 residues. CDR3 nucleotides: TGTGCCTGGAGTGTATCTCCCTCCTACGAGCAGTACTTC. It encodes CAWSVSPSYEQYF.

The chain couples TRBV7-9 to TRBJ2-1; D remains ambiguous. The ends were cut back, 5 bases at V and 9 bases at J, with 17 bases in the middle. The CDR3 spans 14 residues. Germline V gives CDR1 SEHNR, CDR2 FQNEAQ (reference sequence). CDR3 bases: TGTGCCAGCAGCCCAGCGTTCAGATTGCCTGAGCAGTTCTTC. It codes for CASSPAFRLPEQFF.

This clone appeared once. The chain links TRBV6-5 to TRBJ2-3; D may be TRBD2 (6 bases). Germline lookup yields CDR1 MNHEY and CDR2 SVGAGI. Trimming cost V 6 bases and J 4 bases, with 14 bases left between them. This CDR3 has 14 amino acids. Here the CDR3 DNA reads TGTGCCAGCAGCACGAATGGGGAGGCAGATACGCAGTATTTT. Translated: CASSTNGEADTQYF.

CDR3 residues: CSVARDSTNQPQHF. In nucleotides, the CDR3 is TGCAGCGTCGCCCGGGACAGCACAAATCAGCCCCAGCATTTT. V usage is TRBV29-1 and J usage is TRBJ1-5; 7 bases fit TRBD1. V dropped 6 bases and J dropped 4; count of bases not matched to a gene: 9. Looked up from germline, CDR1 is SQVTM and CDR2 is ANQGSEA. This CDR3 comprises 14 residues.

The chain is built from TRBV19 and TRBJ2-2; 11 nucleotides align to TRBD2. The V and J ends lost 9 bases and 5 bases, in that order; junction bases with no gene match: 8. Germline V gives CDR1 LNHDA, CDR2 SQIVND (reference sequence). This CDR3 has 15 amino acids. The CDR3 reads CASTTGTSGTGELFF. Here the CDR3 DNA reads TGTGCCAGCACTACCGGGACTAGCGGAACCGGGGAGCTGTTTTTT.

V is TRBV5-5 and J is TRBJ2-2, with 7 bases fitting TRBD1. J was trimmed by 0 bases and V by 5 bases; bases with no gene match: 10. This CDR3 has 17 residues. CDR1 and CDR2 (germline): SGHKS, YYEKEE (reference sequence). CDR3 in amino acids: CASRWGQSSPNTGELFF. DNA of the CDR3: TGTGCCAGCAGATGGGGACAGAGCAGCCCGAACACCGGGGAGCTGTTTTTT.

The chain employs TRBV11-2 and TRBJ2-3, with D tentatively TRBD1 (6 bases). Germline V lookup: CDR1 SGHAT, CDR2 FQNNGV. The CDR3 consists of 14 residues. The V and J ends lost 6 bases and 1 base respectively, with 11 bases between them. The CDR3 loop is CASSPWTGTDTQYF. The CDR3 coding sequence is TGTGCCAGCAGTCCCTGGACAGGCACAGATACGCAGTATTTT.

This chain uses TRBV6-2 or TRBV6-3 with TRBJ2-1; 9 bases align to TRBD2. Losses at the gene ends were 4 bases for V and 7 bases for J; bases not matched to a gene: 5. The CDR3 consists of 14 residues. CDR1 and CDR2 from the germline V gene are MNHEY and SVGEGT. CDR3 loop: CASSWAGGPNEQFF. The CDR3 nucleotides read TGTGCCAGCAGTTGGGCGGGAGGGCCGAATGAGCAGTTCTTC.

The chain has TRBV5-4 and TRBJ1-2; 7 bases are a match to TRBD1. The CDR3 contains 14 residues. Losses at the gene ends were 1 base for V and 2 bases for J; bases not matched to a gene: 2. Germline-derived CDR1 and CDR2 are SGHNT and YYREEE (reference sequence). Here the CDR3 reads CASSLSTGNYGYTF. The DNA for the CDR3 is TGTGCCAGCAGCTTGTCGACAGGGAACTATGGCTACACCTTC.

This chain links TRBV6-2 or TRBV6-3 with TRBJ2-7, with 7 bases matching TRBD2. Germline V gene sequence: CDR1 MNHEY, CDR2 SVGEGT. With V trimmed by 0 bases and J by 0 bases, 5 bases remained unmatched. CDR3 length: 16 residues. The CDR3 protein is CASSYSRGGGSYEQYF. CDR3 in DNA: TGTGCCAGCAGTTACTCGCGGGGCGGGGGCTCCTACGAGCAGTACTTC.